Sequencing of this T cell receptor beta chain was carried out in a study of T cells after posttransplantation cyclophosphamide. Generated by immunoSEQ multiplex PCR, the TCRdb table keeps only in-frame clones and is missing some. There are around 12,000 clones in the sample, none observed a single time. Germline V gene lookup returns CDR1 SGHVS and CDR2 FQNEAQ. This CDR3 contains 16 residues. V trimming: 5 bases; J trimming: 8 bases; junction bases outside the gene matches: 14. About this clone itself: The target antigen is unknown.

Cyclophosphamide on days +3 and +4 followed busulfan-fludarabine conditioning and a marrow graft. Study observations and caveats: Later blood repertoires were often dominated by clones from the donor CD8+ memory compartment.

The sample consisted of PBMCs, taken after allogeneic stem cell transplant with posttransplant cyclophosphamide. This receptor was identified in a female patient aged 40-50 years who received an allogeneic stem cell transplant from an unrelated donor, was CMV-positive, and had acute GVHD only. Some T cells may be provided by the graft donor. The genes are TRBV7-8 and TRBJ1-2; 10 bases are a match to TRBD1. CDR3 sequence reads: CASSLTGGALTGGYTF. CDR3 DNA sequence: TGTGCCAGCAGCCTGACAGGGGGCGCGTTAACGGGGGGCTACACCTTC.